This TCR beta chain emerged from a study of blood T cell repertoires in COVID-19. For the study at large: Italy, Spain and the United States were the sources of the convalescent and acute COVID-19 samples.

Trimming removed 4 bases from V and 4 bases from J; junction bases left unmatched: 7. The CDR3 extends over 16 amino acids. Germline CDR1 and CDR2: MNHEY and SVGAGI. As handled by the study authors: Amplification of reference gene primers provided the estimated nucleated cell counts. TCRdb's table, derived via immunoSEQ multiplex PCR, lists solely in-frame clones and lacks some. V and J calls and clone size are copied from that table; D and trimming were computed from the DNA. The table includes around 37,000 clones, roughly 80% detected once. Enrolled during active infection, Seattle patients were then followed longitudinally.

This TCR came from a man in his 60s with COVID-19, enrolled during active disease. The sequenced sample consisted of peripheral blood. The V and J genes are TRBV6-5 and TRBJ1-6; 7 positions agree with TRBD1. The CDR3 DNA reads as TGTGCCAGCAGTTTTCTTGGACAGGCTTATAATTCACCCCTCCACTTT. Residues: CASSFLGQAYNSPLHF.